The T cell receptor (beta chain) under discussion was sequenced for a study of cytomegalovirus exposure and HLA in healthy donors. Whole-study findings and limits: In a later analysis, productive TCRs from donors in an Asian-associated ancestry cluster reportedly carried fewer N-insertions than the cohort mean.

Though probably carrying unrecorded immune exposures, donors were nominally healthy at sampling. In regard to this clone: Its antigen is not known.

CDR3 size: 16 residues. V was shortened by 4 bases and J by 0 bases, with 13 bases between the two germline ends. Germline assignment: CDR1 ENHRY and CDR2 SYGVKD. PCR was performed using 60 Vbeta and 13 Jbeta primers. Measured with immunoSEQ multiplex PCR; TCRdb has only the in-frame clones, and not every one. The data contain around 300,000 clones, 70% to 90% of them seen just once; the ten biggest clones take up approximately 2.4%. The chain joins TRBV10-3 to TRBJ2-1; D unresolved. The TCR originated in a young woman in good health and CMV-seronegative. Sequenced input: PBMCs. CDR3 amino acids: CAISVSTPGSYNEQFF. CDR3 DNA: TGTGCCATCAGTGTGAGTACCCCGGGCTCCTACAATGAGCAGTTCTTC.